One T cell receptor (beta chain) is described in this entry. These data originate in a study of shared clonotypes between healthy human individuals. V was clipped by 4 bases and J by 8 bases, with 15 bases between them. Germline CDR1 SGHDT, CDR2 YYEEEE. The CDR3 is made up of 14 amino acids. Repertoires were generated with immunoSEQ multiplex PCR, while TCRdb's copy carries only in-frame clones and drops some. The sample holds about 380,000 clones, about 96% seen once. The TCR sequence derives from a man aged 25 to 40 in good health. Sample: memory CD8+ T cells sorted from blood. Subset defined: CD45RO+ cells pooled with CCR7-negative TemRA cells. The rearrangement uses TRBV5-6 and TRBJ1-4; the D is unclear. CDR3 amino acids: CASSTGSSGEKLFF. CDR3 bases: TGTGCCAGCAGCACGGGGTCCTCCGGCGAAAAACTGTTTTTT.